This passage covers 27 T cell receptor beta chains from one sample sequenced in a study of blood T cell repertoires in COVID-19. Generated by immunoSEQ multiplex PCR, the TCRdb table keeps only in-frame clones and is missing some. The sample yields roughly 120,000 clones, around 85% seen once. The source material was peripheral blood. All receptors come from a human donor in a cohort sampled during active COVID-19.

The CDR3 coding sequence is TGTGCCAGCAGTTACTCAAGTTCCGGGAGCTATGGCTACACCTTC. Its protein is CASSYSSSGSYGYTF. V and J are TRBV6-5 and TRBJ1-2, with D unresolved. V lost 0 bases to trimming and J lost 4 bases, with 12 bases between them. Germline CDR1 and CDR2: MNHEY and SVGAGI. The CDR3 has 15 amino acids.

The chain employs TRBV24-1 and TRBJ1-5; D might be TRBD1 (5 bases). The V end was cut by 3 bases, the J end by 5 bases, with 19 bases between. Germline lookup yields CDR1 KGHDR and CDR2 SFDVKD. This CDR3 spans 17 amino acids. DNA for the CDR3: TGTGCCACCAGTGATCACCCCCTCGCAGGGTGGCATCAGCCCCAGCATTTT. Protein: CATSDHPLAGWHQPQHF.

There are a few counts of this clone. The rearrangement links TRBV4-2 to TRBJ1-1; the D is unclear. Germline CDR1 LGHNA, CDR2 YNFKEQ. V was trimmed by 0 bases and J by 3 bases, leaving 8 bases between them. The CDR3 consists of 14 residues. CDR3 in amino acids: CASSQDPQDTEAFF. Here the CDR3 DNA reads TGTGCCAGCAGCCAAGATCCCCAGGACACTGAAGCTTTCTTT.

The rearrangement joins TRBV19 to TRBJ2-2, with D tentatively TRBD2 (6 bases). V was pared by 6 bases and J by 3 bases, with 11 bases between. CDR3 length equals 14 residues. Germline V gene lookup returns CDR1 LNHDA and CDR2 SQIVND (reference sequence). The CDR3 sequence is CASRAQRDTGELFF. The CDR3 DNA reads as TGTGCCAGTAGAGCCCAGCGGGACACCGGGGAGCTGTTTTTT.

This chain connects TRBV12-3 or TRBV12-4 to TRBJ1-6; D gene unclear. The V end lost 5 bases, the J end lost 6 bases, and 8 bases lay between the germline ends. This CDR3 is 13 amino acids long. The CDR3 protein is CASSKTTNSPLHF. As DNA, the CDR3 is TGTGCCAGCAGTAAGACAACTAATTCACCCCTCCACTTT.

V gene TRBV29-1 combines with J gene TRBJ2-1, with 15 positions matching TRBD2. Germline V CDR1 and CDR2: SQVTM, ANQGSEA. The CDR3 extends over 14 amino acids. Trimming cost V 7 bases and J 6 bases; bases outside gene matches: 4. In nucleotides, the CDR3 is TGCAGCGGCGGGACTAGCGGGGGGCCCAATGAGCAGTTCTTC. Translation: CSGGTSGGPNEQFF.

The rearrangement uses TRBV2 and TRBJ2-1; the D gene is possibly TRBD2 (5 bases). The V gene lost 11 bases and the J gene lost 4 bases, with 15 bases spanning the gap. This CDR3 region has 13 residues. Germline lookup yields CDR1 SNHLY and CDR2 FYNNEI. The CDR3 loop reads CASGVNAYNEQFF. The CDR3 coding sequence is TGTGCCTCCGGGGTCAACGCGTACAATGAGCAGTTCTTC.

This chain joins TRBV28 and TRBJ2-1; 10 bases are shared with TRBD2. This CDR3 region has 11 residues. Germline assignment: CDR1 MDHEN and CDR2 SYDVKM. The CDR3 DNA reads TGTATCACTAGCGGGGCCTATGAGCAGTTCTTC. Translation gives CITSGAYEQFF.

The gene calls are TRBV5-1 and TRBJ2-3, with 8 bases aligning to TRBD2. Trimming removed 1 base from V and 0 bases from J; junction bases left unmatched: 10. CDR3 length: 18 residues. CDR1 SGHRS and CDR2 YFSETQ come from the germline V gene. As DNA, the CDR3 is TGCGCCAGCAGCTTGAGGGGAGCGGGGGACGTTAGCACAGATACGCAGTATTTT. Amino acid sequence: CASSLRGAGDVSTDTQYF.

This clone was seen a few times. This sequence joins TRBV9 and TRBJ2-7; a possible D gene is TRBD1 (5 bases). CDR3 size: 13 residues. Germline loops: CDR1 SGDLS, CDR2 YYNGEE. The V gene lost 3 bases and the J gene lost 1 base, with 8 bases spanning the gap. The CDR3 DNA sequence: TGTGCCAGCAGCGCGACAGAGTCCTACGAGCAGTACTTC. Residues: CASSATESYEQYF. The entire variable domain, with the rest obtained from reference TRBV9 and TRBJ2-7, is as follows: DSGVTQTPKHLITATGQRVTLRCSPRSGDLSVYWYQQSLDQGLQFLIQYYNGEERAKGNILERFSAQQFPDLHSELNLSSLELGDSALYFCASSATESYEQYFGPGTRLTVT.

V is TRBV29-1 and J is TRBJ2-2; D ambiguous. This CDR3 spans 13 amino acids. The germline CDR1 and CDR2 sequences are SQVTM and ANQGSEA. Trimming pared 7 bases from V and 2 bases from J, leaving 11 bases between. The chain's CDR3 is CSATDTNTGELFF. The CDR3 bases are TGCAGCGCCACTGACACTAACACCGGGGAGCTGTTTTTT.

The chain links TRBV7-2 to TRBJ1-1; D call uncertain. CDR1 SGHTA and CDR2 FQGNSA come from the germline V gene. V was trimmed by 5 bases and J by 0 bases, leaving 13 bases between them. The CDR3 sequence is 15 residues long. The CDR3 here is CASSLGEYLNTEAFF. DNA of the CDR3: TGTGCCAGCAGCCTTGGGGAGTATTTGAACACTGAAGCTTTCTTT.

This chain joins TRBV7-2 and TRBJ2-2; 10 bases agree with TRBD2. Germline V gene lookup returns CDR1 SGHTA and CDR2 FQGNSA. The CDR3 has 15 residues. J lost 6 bases, V lost 2 bases, and 3 bases had no gene match. CDR3 region: CASSLYLAGAGELFF. CDR3 nucleotide sequence: TGTGCCAGCAGCTTATATCTAGCGGGGGCCGGGGAGCTGTTTTTT. The whole variable domain, filled in from reference TRBV7-2 and TRBJ2-2, reads GAGVSQSPSNKVTEKGKDVELRCDPISGHTALYWYRQSLGQGLEFLIYFQGNSAPDKSGLPSDRFSAERTGGSVSTLTIQRTQQEDSAVYLCASSLYLAGAGELFFGEGSRLTVL.

Only one count was recorded for this clone. The chain combines TRBV10-3 with TRBJ2-1; 8 positions agree with TRBD2. The CDR3 has 17 residues. V lost 2 bases to trimming and J lost 3 bases; unmatched junction nucleotides: 9. The germline V gene encodes CDR1 ENHRY and CDR2 SYGVKD. DNA for the CDR3: TGTGCCATCAGTGAGGATAGGGCGGGGGGCGACTACAATGAGCAGTTCTTC. Protein: CAISEDRAGGDYNEQFF.

This clone was counted only a few times. The rearrangement joins TRBV2 to TRBJ1-1, with 9 nucleotides matching TRBD1. The germline V gene encodes CDR1 SNHLY and CDR2 FYNNEI. The J segment lost 5 bases and the V segment lost 5 bases, leaving 6 bases of the junction unmatched. The CDR3 length is 14 residues. For the CDR3, the DNA is TGTGCCAGCAGTTCAACAGGGGGCGCGACTGAAGCTTTCTTT. Residues: CASSSTGGATEAFF.

The rearrangement uses TRBV4-3 and TRBJ2-2, with D possibly TRBD1 on 5 matching bases. CDR1 is LGHNA and CDR2 is YSLEER in the germline V gene. Trimming pared 0 bases from V and 6 bases from J, leaving 14 bases between. The CDR3 is made up of 16 amino acids. CDR3 sequence: CASSQDPTEVPGELFF. CDR3 nucleotides: TGCGCCAGCAGCCAAGATCCGACAGAAGTCCCCGGGGAGCTGTTTTTT.

The chain is built from TRBV15 and TRBJ2-4; TRBD1 matches at 10 bases. Germline values: CDR1 LNHNV, CDR2 YYDKDF (reference sequence). J was trimmed by 6 bases and V by 1 base; bases with no gene match: 9. The CDR3 loop spans 17 amino acids. The CDR3 region is CATSRVLRQGAGNIQYF. The CDR3 coding sequence is TGTGCCACCAGCAGAGTTCTGCGACAGGGGGCTGGAAACATTCAGTACTTC.

The chain joins TRBV7-8 to TRBJ1-5, with unresolved D. Between the trimmed V and J ends, which lost 2 bases and 7 bases, there was a span of 9 bases. CDR3 length: 13 residues. CDR1 and CDR2 from the germline V gene are SGHVS and FQNEAQ. CDR3 sequence (DNA): TGTGCCAGCAGCTTACGGCCGGGGCAGCCCCAGCATTTT. Translation gives CASSLRPGQPQHF.

This clone was counted between two and nine times. The chain recombines TRBV7-8 with TRBJ2-2; no reliable D call. Trimming took 5 bases from V and 0 from J, leaving 13 bases between them. This CDR3 is built from 16 residues. Germline assignment: CDR1 SGHVS and CDR2 FQNEAQ. The CDR3 reads CASSLLETTNTGELFF. The CDR3 DNA sequence: TGTGCCAGCAGCCTGTTAGAGACAACGAACACCGGGGAGCTGTTTTTT. The whole variable domain, remainder taken from reference TRBV7-8 and TRBJ2-2, is GAGVSQSPRYKVAKRGQDVALRCDPISGHVSLFWYQQALGQGPEFLTYFQNEAQLDKSGLPSDRFFAERPEGSVSTLKIQRTQQEDSAVYLCASSLLETTNTGELFFGEGSRLTVL.

This chain connects TRBV6-2 or TRBV6-3 to TRBJ2-7; TRBD2 might be the D (6 bases). Trimming took 1 base from V and 9 from J, leaving 10 bases between them. Germline V gene lookup returns CDR1 MNHEY and CDR2 SVGEGT. The CDR3 runs to 12 residues. CDR3 amino acids: CASSYYPGVQYF. DNA for the CDR3: TGTGCCAGCAGTTACTATCCGGGGGTGCAGTACTTC.

In this sample, this clone turned up once. The chain recombines TRBV24-1 with TRBJ2-2; weak D call: TRBD2 (5 bases). The CDR3 consists of 14 residues. Germline values: CDR1 KGHDR, CDR2 SFDVKD. V was pared by 7 bases and J by 7 bases, with 15 bases between. The CDR3 DNA is TGTGCCACCAGGTTTAGGACTCTCAGCGGGGAGCTGTTTTTT. Residues: CATRFRTLSGELFF.

The sample holds a few counts of this clone. CDR3 DNA sequence: TGTGCCAGCAGTGACCGGGGGGACCTCAATGAGCAGTTCTTC. Translating it yields CASSDRGDLNEQFF. This chain links TRBV6-4 with TRBJ2-1; TRBD2 matches 7 bases. Germline CDR1 reads MRHNA; CDR2 reads SNTAGT. V lost 2 bases and J lost 6; bases outside the gene matches: 4. The CDR3 is 14 amino acids.

This chain joins TRBV6-5 and TRBJ1-1; 10 positions match TRBD1. Germline V gene data show CDR1 as MNHEY and CDR2 as SVGAGI. The CDR3 runs 15 residues. V trimming: 5 bases; J trimming: 0 bases; junction bases outside the gene matches: 3. CDR3 sequence (DNA): TGTGCCAGCAGTCGGGACAGGGGCATGAACACTGAAGCTTTCTTT. This codes for CASSRDRGMNTEAFF.

This chain joins TRBV2 and TRBJ1-5; TRBD1 matches at 10 bases. The V gene's germline CDR1 is SNHLY and CDR2 FYNNEI. The CDR3 extends over 17 amino acids. Trimming removed 3 bases from V and 0 bases from J; junction bases left unmatched: 5. The CDR3 nucleotides read TGTGCCAGCAGTGAGGGGACAGGGGCCTATAGCAATCAGCCCCAGCATTTT. Its translation is CASSEGTGAYSNQPQHF. Complete variable domain (other parts from reference TRBV2 and TRBJ1-5): EPEVTQTPSHQVTQMGQEVILRCVPISNHLYFYWYRQILGQKVEFLVSFYNNEISEKSEIFDDQFSVERPDGSNFTLKIRSTKLEDSAMYFCASSEGTGAYSNQPQHFGDGTRLSIL.

The rearrangement links TRBV5-1 to TRBJ2-2, with 7 bases aligning to TRBD2. Germline V gene sequence: CDR1 SGHRS, CDR2 YFSETQ. The CDR3 consists of 16 residues. V lost 1 base and J lost 2; bases outside the gene matches: 5. Here the CDR3 reads CASSLIERGNTGELFF. For the CDR3, the DNA is TGCGCCAGCAGCTTGATCGAGCGGGGAAACACCGGGGAGCTGTTTTTT.

The chain recombines TRBV6-2 or TRBV6-3 with TRBJ1-3; no reliable D call. Trimming took 0 bases from V and 3 from J, leaving 15 bases between them. Germline CDR1 and CDR2: MNHEY and SVGEGT. This CDR3 is 17 amino acids long. The DNA of the CDR3 is TGTGCCAGCAGTTACTCTCGTGCCATCCACTTTGGAAACACCATATATTTT. Its protein is CASSYSRAIHFGNTIYF.

This chain connects TRBV6-6 to TRBJ2-7, with 11 bases fitting TRBD2. The CDR3 spans 16 residues. V trimming: 2 bases; J trimming: 3 bases; junction bases outside the gene matches: 6. Looked up from germline, CDR1 is MNHNY and CDR2 is SVGAGI (reference sequence). CDR3 loop: CASSYGGTSGLYEQYF. The CDR3 bases are TGTGCCAGCAGTTACGGGGGGACTAGCGGACTCTACGAGCAGTACTTC.